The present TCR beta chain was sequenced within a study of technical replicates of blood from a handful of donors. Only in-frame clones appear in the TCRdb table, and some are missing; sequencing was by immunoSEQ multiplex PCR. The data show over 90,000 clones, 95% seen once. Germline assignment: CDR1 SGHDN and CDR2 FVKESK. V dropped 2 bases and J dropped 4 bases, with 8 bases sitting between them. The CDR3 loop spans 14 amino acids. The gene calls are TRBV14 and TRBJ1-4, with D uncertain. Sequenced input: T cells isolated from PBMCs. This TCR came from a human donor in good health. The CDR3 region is CASSQSHFNEKLFF. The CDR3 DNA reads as TGTGCCAGCAGCCAATCGCACTTTAATGAAAAACTGTTTTTT.